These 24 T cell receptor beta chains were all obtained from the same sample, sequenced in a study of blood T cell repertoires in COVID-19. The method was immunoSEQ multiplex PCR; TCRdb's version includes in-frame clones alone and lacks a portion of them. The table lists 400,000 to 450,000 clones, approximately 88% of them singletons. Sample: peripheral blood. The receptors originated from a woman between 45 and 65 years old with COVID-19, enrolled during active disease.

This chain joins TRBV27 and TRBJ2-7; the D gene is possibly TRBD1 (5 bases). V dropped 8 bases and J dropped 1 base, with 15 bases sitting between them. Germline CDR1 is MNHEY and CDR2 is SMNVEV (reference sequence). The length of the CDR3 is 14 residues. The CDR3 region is CASRTPGYSYEQYF. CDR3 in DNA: TGTGCCAGCCGGACCCCAGGGTATTCCTACGAGCAGTACTTC.

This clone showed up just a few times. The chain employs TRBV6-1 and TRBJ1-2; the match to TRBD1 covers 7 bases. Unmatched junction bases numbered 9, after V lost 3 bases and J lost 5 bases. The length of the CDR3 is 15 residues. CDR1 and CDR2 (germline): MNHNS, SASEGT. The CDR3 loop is CASSESPGQLYGYTF. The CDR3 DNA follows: TGTGCCAGCAGTGAGTCCCCGGGACAGCTTTATGGCTACACCTTC.

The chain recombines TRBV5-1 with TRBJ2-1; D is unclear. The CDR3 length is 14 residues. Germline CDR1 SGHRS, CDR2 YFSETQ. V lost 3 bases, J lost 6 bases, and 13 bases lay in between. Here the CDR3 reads CASSYSSSLNEQFF. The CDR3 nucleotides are TGCGCCAGCAGCTATAGCTCAAGTCTCAATGAGCAGTTCTTC. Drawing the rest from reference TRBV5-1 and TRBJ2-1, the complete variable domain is KAGVTQTPRYLIKTRGQQVTLSCSPISGHRSVSWYQQTPGQGLQFLFEYFSETQRNKGNFPGRFSGRQFSNSRSEMNVSTLELGDSALYLCASSYSSSLNEQFFGPGTRLTVL.

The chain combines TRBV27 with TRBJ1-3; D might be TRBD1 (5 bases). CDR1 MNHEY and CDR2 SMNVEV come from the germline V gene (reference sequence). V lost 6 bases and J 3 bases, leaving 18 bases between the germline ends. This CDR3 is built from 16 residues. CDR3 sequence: CASSPTFGGYGNTIYF. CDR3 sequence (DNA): TGTGCCAGCAGCCCTACGTTTGGGGGGTATGGAAACACCATATATTTT.

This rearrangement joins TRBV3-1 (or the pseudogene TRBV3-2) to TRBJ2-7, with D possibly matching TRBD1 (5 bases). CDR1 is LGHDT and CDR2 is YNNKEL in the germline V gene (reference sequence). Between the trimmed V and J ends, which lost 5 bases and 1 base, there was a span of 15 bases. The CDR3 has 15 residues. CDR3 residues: CASSSQGVPSYEQYF. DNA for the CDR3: TGTGCCAGCAGCTCCCAGGGTGTTCCATCCTACGAGCAGTACTTC.

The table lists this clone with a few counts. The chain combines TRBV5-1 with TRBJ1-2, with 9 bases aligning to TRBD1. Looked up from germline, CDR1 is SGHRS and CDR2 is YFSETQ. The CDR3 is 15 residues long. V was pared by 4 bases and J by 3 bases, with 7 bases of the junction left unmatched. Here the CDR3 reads CASSPVDRGHYGYTF. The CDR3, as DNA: TGCGCCAGCAGCCCCGTGGACAGGGGCCACTATGGCTACACCTTC. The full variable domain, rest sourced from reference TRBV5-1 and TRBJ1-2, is KAGVTQTPRYLIKTRGQQVTLSCSPISGHRSVSWYQQTPGQGLQFLFEYFSETQRNKGNFPGRFSGRQFSNSRSEMNVSTLELGDSALYLCASSPVDRGHYGYTFGSGTRLTVV.

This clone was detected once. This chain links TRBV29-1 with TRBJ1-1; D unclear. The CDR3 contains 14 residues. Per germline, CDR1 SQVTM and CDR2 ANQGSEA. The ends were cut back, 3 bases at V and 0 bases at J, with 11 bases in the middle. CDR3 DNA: TGCAGCGTTGAGGAGGAGTCCTTGAACACTGAAGCTTTCTTT. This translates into CSVEEESLNTEAFF.

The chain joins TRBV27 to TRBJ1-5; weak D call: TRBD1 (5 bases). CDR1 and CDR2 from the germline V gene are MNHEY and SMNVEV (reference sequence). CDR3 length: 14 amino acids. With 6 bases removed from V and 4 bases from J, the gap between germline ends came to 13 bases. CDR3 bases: TGTGCCAGCAGAGAAGACAGCACTAATCAGCCCCAGCATTTT. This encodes CASREDSTNQPQHF.

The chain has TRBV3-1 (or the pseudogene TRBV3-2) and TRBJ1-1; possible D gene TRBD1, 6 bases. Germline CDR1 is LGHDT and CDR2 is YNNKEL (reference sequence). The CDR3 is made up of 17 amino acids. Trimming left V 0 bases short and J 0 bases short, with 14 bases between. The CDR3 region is CASSQDHPGAMNTEAFF. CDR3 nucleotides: TGTGCCAGCAGCCAAGATCACCCAGGGGCTATGAACACTGAAGCTTTCTTT.

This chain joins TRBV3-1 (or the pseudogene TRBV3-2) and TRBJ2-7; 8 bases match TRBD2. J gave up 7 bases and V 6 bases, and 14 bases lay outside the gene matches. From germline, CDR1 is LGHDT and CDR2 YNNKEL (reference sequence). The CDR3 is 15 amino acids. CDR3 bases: TGTGCCAGCAGGGGGCGTACTAGCGGCCTCGAGGAGCAGTACTTC. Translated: CASRGRTSGLEEQYF.

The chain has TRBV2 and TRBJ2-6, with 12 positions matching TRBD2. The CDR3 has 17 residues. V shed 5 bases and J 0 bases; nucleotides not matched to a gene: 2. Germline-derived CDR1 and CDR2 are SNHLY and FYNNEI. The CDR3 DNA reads TGTGCCAGCAGTAAACTAGCGGGGGGCTCTGGGGCCAACGTCCTGACTTTC. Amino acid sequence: CASSKLAGGSGANVLTF.

The CDR3 DNA sequence: TGTGCCAGCAGCCGGGACAGGGTAGATGGCTACACCTTC. It yields the protein CASSRDRVDGYTF. The chain has TRBV9 and TRBJ1-2, with 9 bases matching TRBD1. Germline assignment: CDR1 SGDLS and CDR2 YYNGEE. The junction had 4 bases not matched to a gene; V was cut back by 4 bases and J by 6 bases. This CDR3 region has 13 residues.

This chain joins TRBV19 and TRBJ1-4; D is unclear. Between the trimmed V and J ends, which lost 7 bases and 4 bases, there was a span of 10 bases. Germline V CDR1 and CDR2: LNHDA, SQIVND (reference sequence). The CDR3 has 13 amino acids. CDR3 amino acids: CASNAGLNEKLFF. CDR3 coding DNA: TGTGCCAGTAATGCAGGACTTAATGAAAAACTGTTTTTT.

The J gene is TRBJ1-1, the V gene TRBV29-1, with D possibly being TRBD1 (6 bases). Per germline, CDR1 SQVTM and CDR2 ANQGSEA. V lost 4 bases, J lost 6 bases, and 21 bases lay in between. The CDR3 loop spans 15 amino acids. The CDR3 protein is CSVVLSALGAAEAFF. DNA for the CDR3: TGCAGCGTTGTGCTATCTGCTTTGGGGGCAGCTGAAGCTTTCTTT. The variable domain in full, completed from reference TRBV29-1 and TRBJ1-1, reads SAVISQKPSRDICQRGTSLTIQCQVDSQVTMMFWYRQQPGQSLTLIATANQGSEATYESGFVIDKFPISRPNLTFSTLTVSNMSPEDSSIYLCSVVLSALGAAEAFFGQGTRLTVV.

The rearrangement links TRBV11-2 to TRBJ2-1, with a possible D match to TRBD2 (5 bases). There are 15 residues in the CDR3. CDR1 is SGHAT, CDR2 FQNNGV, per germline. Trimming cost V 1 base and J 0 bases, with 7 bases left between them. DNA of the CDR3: TGTGCCAGCAGCTTAGGGGCGGGCTCCTACAATGAGCAGTTCTTC. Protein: CASSLGAGSYNEQFF. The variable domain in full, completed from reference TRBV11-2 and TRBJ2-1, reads EAGVAQSPRYKIIEKRQSVAFWCNPISGHATLYWYQQILGQGPKLLIQFQNNGVVDDSQLPKDRFSAERLKGVDSTLKIQPAKLEDSAVYLCASSLGAGSYNEQFFGPGTRLTVL.

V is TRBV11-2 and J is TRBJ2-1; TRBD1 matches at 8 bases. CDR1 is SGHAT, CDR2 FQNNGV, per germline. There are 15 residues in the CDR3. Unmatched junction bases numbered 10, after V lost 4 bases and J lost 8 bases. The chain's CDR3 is CASSSLPGQEDEQFF. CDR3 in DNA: TGTGCCAGCAGCTCACTGCCGGGACAGGAGGATGAGCAGTTCTTC. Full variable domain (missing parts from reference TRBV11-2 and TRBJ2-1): EAGVAQSPRYKIIEKRQSVAFWCNPISGHATLYWYQQILGQGPKLLIQFQNNGVVDDSQLPKDRFSAERLKGVDSTLKIQPAKLEDSAVYLCASSSLPGQEDEQFFGPGTRLTVL.

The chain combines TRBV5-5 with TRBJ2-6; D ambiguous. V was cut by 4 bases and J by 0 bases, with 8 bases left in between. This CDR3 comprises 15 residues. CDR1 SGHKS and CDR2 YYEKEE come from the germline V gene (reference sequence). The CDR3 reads CASSRLLSGANVLTF. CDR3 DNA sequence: TGTGCCAGCAGCCGACTCCTCTCTGGGGCCAACGTCCTGACTTTC.

CDR3: CASSRGTGQDDEQFF. CDR3 in DNA: TGTGCCAGCAGCCGAGGGACAGGGCAGGACGATGAGCAGTTCTTC. This chain uses TRBV11-3 with TRBJ2-1; 9 positions agree with TRBD1. V was clipped by 5 bases and J by 8 bases; unmatched bases: 10. The CDR3 consists of 15 residues. CDR1 is SGHNT, CDR2 YENEEA, per germline.

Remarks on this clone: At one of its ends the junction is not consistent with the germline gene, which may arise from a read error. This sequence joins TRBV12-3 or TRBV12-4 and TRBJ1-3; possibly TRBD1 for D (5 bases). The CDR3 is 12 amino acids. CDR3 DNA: TGTGCCAGCAATTTAGAAGGGGACACCATATATTTT. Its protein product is CASNLEGDTIYF.

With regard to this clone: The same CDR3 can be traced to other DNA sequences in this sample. The CDR3 region is CASSQGQGADTQYF. As DNA, the CDR3 is TGTGCCAGCAGCCAAGGCCAGGGCGCAGATACGCAGTATTTT. The rearrangement joins TRBV3-1 (or the pseudogene TRBV3-2) to TRBJ2-3, with D perhaps matching TRBD1 (5 bases). V was cut by 1 base and J by 4 bases, with 9 bases left in between. The CDR3 extends over 14 amino acids. The germline V gene has CDR1 LGHDT and CDR2 YNNKEL (reference sequence).

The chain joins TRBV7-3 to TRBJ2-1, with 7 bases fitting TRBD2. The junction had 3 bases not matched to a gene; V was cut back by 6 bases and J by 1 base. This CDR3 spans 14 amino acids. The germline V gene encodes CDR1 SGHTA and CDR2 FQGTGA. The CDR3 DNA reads TGTGCCAGCAGTGGCGGGGGATCCTACAATGAGCAGTTCTTC. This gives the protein CASSGGGSYNEQFF.

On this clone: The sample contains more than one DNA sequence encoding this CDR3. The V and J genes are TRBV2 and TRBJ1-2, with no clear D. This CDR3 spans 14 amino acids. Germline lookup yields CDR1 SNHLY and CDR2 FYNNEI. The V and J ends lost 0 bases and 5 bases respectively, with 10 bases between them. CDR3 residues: CASSEASGSYGYTF. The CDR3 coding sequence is TGTGCCAGCAGTGAAGCGAGCGGGTCGTATGGCTACACCTTC.

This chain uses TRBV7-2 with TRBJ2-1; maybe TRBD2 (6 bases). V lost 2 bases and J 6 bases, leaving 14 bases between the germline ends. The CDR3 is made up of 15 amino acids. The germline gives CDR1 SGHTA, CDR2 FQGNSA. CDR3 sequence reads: CASSLSAGTLNEQFF. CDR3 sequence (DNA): TGTGCCAGCAGCTTATCGGCGGGGACCCTCAATGAGCAGTTCTTC. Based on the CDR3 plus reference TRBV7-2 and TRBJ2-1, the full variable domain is GAGVSQSPSNKVTEKGKDVELRCDPISGHTALYWYRQSLGQGLEFLIYFQGNSAPDKSGLPSDRFSAERTGGSVSTLTIQRTQQEDSAVYLCASSLSAGTLNEQFFGPGTRLTVL.

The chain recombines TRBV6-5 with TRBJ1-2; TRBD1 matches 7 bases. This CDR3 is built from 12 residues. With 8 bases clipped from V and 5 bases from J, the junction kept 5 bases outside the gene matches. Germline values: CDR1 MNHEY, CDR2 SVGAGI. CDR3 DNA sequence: TGTGCCAGCCGGGACAGTGGATATGGCTACACCTTC. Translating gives CASRDSGYGYTF.